Described below is a single TCR beta chain sequence and its context. The antigen remains unidentified. The entry originates in a study of beta chain features in type 1 diabetes. The CDR3 loop spans 13 amino acids. Germline V lookup: CDR1 MNHNY, CDR2 SVGAGI (reference sequence). Trimming shortened V by 2 bases and J by 4 bases, and 7 bases separated the two germline ends. The study's findings and limits: Naive, central memory and Treg TCRB repertoires seemed to resemble each other more closely in patients than they did in healthy donors.

Sequencing targeted expressed TCRB transcripts, as all isolated RNA had been reverse transcribed. Using immunoSEQ multiplex PCR, the repertoire was profiled, and TCRdb retains in-frame clones only, with some absent. The repertoire holds 860,000 or so clones, around a sixth seen once, with about 0.02% in the top ten. The specimen sequenced was naive CD4+ T cells from blood. J is TRBJ2-3 and V is TRBV6-6; unclear D gene. This clonotype was obtained from a woman between 18 and 29 years old in good health. CDR3 loop: CASSYPGSDTQYF. DNA of the CDR3: TGTGCCAGCAGTTACCCGGGTTCAGATACGCAGTATTTT.